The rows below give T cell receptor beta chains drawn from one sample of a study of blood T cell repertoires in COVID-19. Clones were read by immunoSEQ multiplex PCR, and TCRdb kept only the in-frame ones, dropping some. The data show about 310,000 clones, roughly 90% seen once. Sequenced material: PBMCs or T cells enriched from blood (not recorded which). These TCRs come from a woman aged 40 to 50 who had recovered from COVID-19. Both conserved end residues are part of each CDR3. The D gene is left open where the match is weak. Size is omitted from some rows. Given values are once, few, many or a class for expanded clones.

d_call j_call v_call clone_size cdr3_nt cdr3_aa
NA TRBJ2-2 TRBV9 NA TGTGCCAGCAGCCCACAGAGGAACACCGGGGAGCTGTTTTTT CASSPQRNTGELFF
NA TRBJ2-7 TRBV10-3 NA TGTGCCATCAGTGAGGGCCTCGGGGAAATGTACTTC CAISEGLGEMYF
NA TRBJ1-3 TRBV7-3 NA TGTGCCAGCAGCTCGGGCTCTGGAAACACCATATATTTT CASSSGSGNTIYF
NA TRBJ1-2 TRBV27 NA TGTGCCAGCAGTTTCAGGTTACAGGGTGACTATGGCTACACCTTC CASSFRLQGDYGYTF
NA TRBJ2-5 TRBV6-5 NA TGTGCCAGCATGCGAGCGGCCCCCACCGGGGCCCAGTACTTC CASMRAAPTGAQYF
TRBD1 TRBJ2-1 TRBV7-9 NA TGTGCCAGCAGCGCCCGGGACAGTTTGTATGAGCAGTTCTTC CASSARDSLYEQFF
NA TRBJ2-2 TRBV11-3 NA TGTGCCAGCAGTGCAGGGGTGACCGGGGAGCTGTTTTTT CASSAGVTGELFF
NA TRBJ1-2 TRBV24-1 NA TGTGCCACCAGTGACTCCGTACTATATGGCTACACCTTC CATSDSVLYGYTF
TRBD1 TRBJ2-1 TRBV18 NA TGTGCCAGCTCACTAGCCGGGACAGGTGGTAATGAGCAGTTCTTC CASSLAGTGGNEQFF
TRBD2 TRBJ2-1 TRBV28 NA TGTGCCAGCATCATAGCGGGGGGGAGCTCCTACAATGAGCAGTTCTTC CASIIAGGSSYNEQFF
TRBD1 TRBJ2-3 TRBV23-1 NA TGCGCCAGCAGTCAGCCCGGGACAGGGGGCGAGACTAGCACAGATACGCAGTATTTT CASSQPGTGGETSTDTQYF
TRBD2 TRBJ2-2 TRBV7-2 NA TGTGCCAGCAGCCCCGGCGGTAGCGGGGGGGCCCTCACCGGGGAGCTGTTTTTT CASSPGGSGGALTGELFF
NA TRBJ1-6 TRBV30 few TGTGCCTGGAGAATTCAGGGGAGAAATTCACCCCTCCACTTT CAWRIQGRNSPLHF
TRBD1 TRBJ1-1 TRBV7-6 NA TGTGCCAGCAGCTTGGGGACAGCCAGAACCTTTGAAGCTTTCTTT CASSLGTARTFEAFF
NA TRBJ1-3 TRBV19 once TGTGCCAGTAGGGGCACAGGGAGAAAAAACACCATATATTTT CASRGTGRKNTIYF
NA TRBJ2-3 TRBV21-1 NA TGTGCCAGCAGCAAACGTGAAGTTTCTAGAATGGGGGGGCTCGGAGATACGCAGTATTTT CASSKREVSRMGGLGDTQYF
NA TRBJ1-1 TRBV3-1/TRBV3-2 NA TGTGCCAGCAGCGGGGCCCTGAACACTGAAGCTTTCTTT CASSGALNTEAFF
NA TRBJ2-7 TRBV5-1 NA TGCGCCAGCAGCTTGGGACAGCGCCTCTACGAGCAGTACTTC CASSLGQRLYEQYF
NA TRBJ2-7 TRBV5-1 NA TGCGCCAGCAGCTTGGGCAAAGGAGCGGGCTACGAGCAGTACTTC CASSLGKGAGYEQYF
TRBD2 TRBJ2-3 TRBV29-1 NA TGCAGCGGAGCCACGAGCGGGAGGTCGGGAGATACGCAGTATTTT CSGATSGRSGDTQYF
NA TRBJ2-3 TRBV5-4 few TGTGCCAGCAGGGCAGGTGATACGCAGTATTTT CASRAGDTQYF
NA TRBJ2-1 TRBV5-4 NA TGTGCCAGCAGCTTGCAGGAGGCCTACTACAATGAGCAGTTCTTC CASSLQEAYYNEQFF
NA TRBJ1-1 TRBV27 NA TGTGCCAGCAGTTTTGCGGCGAACACTGAAGCTTTCTTT CASSFAANTEAFF
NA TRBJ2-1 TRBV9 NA TGTGCCAGCAGCGTCGGGACTCAGTACAATGAGCAGTTCTTC CASSVGTQYNEQFF
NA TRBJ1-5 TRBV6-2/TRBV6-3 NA TGTGCCAGCAGTTACGGGACAACCGACGAACACTACAATCAGCCCCAGCATTTT CASSYGTTDEHYNQPQHF
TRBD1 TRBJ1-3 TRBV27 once TGTGCCAGCAGCCACAGGACAGGGCCTGGAAACACCATATATTTT CASSHRTGPGNTIYF
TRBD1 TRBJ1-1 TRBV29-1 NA TGCAGCGCTACCCTGACAGGGGACGCGAACACTGAAGCTTTCTTT CSATLTGDANTEAFF
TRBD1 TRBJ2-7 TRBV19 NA TGTGCCAGTAGCGCTCTCTCCTACAGGGGGCCGGGGGAGCAGTACTTC CASSALSYRGPGEQYF
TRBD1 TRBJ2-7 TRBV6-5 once TGTGCCAGCAGGGGACAGGGAGAAAGCGCCGAGCAGTACTTC CASRGQGESAEQYF
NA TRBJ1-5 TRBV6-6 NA TGTGCCAGCAGTTACCCGGGAGGGGGCAATCAGCCCCAGCATTTT CASSYPGGGNQPQHF
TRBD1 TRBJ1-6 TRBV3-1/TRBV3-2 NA TGTGCCAGCGCGTACGCAGGGGGCGATTCACCCCTCCACTTT CASAYAGGDSPLHF
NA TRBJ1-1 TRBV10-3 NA TGTGCCGCGGGGACCCCCTATACTGAAGCTTTCTTT CAAGTPYTEAFF
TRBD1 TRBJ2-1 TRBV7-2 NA TGTGCCAGCACTGGAAACAGGGGCCTTTACAATGAGCAGTTCTTC CASTGNRGLYNEQFF
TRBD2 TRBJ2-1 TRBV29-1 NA TGCAGCGTCGAGAGGACTAGCGGGATCGACAATGAGCAGTTCTTC CSVERTSGIDNEQFF
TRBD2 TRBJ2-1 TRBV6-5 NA TGTGCCAGCAGTTATGCTAGCGGGATCATAAACAATGAGCAGTTCTTC CASSYASGIINNEQFF
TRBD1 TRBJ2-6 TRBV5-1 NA TGCGCCAGCAGCTTGGTGCCCCAGGGGGACATCTCTGGGGCCAACGTCCTGACTTTC CASSLVPQGDISGANVLTF
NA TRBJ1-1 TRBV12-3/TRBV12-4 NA TGTGCCAGCAGTCCCCACTTGAACACTGAAGCTTTCTTT CASSPHLNTEAFF
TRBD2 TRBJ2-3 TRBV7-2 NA TGTGCCAGCAGCTCGCCCGGGACTAGCTTGGGAGATACGCAGTATTTT CASSSPGTSLGDTQYF
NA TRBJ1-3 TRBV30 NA TGTGCCTGGAGCGGTAGGGAGGGAAACACCATATATTTT CAWSGREGNTIYF
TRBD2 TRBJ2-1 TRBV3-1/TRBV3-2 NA TGTGCCAGCAGCCAAGATAGCGGGAGAGGGAATGAGCAGTTCTTC CASSQDSGRGNEQFF
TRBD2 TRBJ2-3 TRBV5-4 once TGTGCCAGCAGCTTGGAGAGCGGGAGCGATACGCAGTATTTT CASSLESGSDTQYF
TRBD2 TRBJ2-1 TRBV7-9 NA TGTGCCAGCAGCTCTCGGACTAGCGGTAGGAATGAGCAGTTCTTC CASSSRTSGRNEQFF
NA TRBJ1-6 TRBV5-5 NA TGTGCCAGCAGCTTGCTGTCCGGGTTAAGCTCCTATAATTCACCCCTCCACTTT CASSLLSGLSSYNSPLHF
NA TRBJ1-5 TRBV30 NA TGTGCCTGGAACTTAGGAGTCAATCAGCCCCAGCATTTT CAWNLGVNQPQHF
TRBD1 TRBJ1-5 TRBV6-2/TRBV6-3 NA TGTGCCAGCAGTTCCACAGGGGGCGCGGGCAATCAGCCCCAGCATTTT CASSSTGGAGNQPQHF
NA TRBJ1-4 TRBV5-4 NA TGTGCCAGCAGCTTACGGGTTGGGGAAAAACTGTTTTTT CASSLRVGEKLFF
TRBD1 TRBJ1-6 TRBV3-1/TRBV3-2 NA TGTGCCAGCAGCCAAGGTGGACAGGGAAAATCACCCCTCCACTTT CASSQGGQGKSPLHF
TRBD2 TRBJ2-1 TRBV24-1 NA TGTGCCACCAGTGATTGGACGGGACTAGCGGGAGACGAGCAGTTCTTC CATSDWTGLAGDEQFF
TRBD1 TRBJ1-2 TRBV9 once TGTGCCAGCAGCGTTTCGGGACAGAACTTCTATGGCTACACCTTC CASSVSGQNFYGYTF
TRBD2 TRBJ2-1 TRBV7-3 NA TGTGCCAGCAGCTTATTCCCGAGTAGCGGGAGTTACAATGAGCAGTTCTTC CASSLFPSSGSYNEQFF
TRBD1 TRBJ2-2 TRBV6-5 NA TGTGCCAGCAGTAACTACGGGACAGGGTACACCGGGGAGCTGTTTTTT CASSNYGTGYTGELFF
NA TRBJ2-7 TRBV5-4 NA TGTGCCAGCAGCAACTCGGACTTCCCCGACGCTTACTACGAGCAGTACTTC CASSNSDFPDAYYEQYF
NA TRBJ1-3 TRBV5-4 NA TGTGCCAGCAGCTCGTCCGGGACATTAGGAAACACCATATATTTT CASSSSGTLGNTIYF
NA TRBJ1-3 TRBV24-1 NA TGTGCCACCAGTTCTGATGGGCCTGGAAACACCATATATTTT CATSSDGPGNTIYF
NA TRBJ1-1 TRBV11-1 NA TGTGCCAGCAGGGCCGACAAGAACACTGAAGCTTTCTTT CASRADKNTEAFF
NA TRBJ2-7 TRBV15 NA TGTGCCACCAGCAGAGATCTACAGAACGAGCAGTACTTC CATSRDLQNEQYF
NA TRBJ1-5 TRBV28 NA TGTGCCAGCAGTTTAACGCGGATCAATCAGCCCCAGCATTTT CASSLTRINQPQHF
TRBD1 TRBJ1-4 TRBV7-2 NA TGTGCCAGCAGCCCTGTTGGACAGGGGAATGAAAAACTGTTTTTT CASSPVGQGNEKLFF
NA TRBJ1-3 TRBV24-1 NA TGTGCCACCAGTGATTCAGGTCTAAGCTCTGGAAACACCATATATTTT CATSDSGLSSGNTIYF
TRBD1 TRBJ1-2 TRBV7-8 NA TGTGCCAGCAGCTATATGGGGACAGGGGCGGGCTATGGCTACACCTTC CASSYMGTGAGYGYTF